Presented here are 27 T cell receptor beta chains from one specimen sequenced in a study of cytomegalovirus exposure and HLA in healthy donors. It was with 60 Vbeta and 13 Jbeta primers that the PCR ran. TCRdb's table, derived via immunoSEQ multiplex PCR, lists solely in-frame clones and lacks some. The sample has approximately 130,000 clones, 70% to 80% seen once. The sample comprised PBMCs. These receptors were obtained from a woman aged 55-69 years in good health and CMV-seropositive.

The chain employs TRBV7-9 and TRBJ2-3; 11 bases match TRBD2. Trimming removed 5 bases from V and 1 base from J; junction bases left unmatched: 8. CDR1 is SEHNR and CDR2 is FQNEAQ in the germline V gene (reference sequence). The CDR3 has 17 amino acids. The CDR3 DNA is TGTGCCAGCAGCACATACGAGGGACTAGCGGGCACAGATACGCAGTATTTT. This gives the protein CASSTYEGLAGTDTQYF.

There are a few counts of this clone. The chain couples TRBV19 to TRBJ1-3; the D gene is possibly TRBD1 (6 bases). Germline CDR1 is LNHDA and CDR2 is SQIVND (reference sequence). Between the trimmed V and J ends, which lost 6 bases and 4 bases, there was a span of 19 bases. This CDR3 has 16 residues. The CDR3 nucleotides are TGTGCCAGTAGCCCGGATCAGGGGAGGGAAGGAAACACCATATATTTT. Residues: CASSPDQGREGNTIYF. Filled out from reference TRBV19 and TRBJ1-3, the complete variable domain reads DGGITQSPKYLFRKEGQNVTLSCEQNLNHDAMYWYRQDPGQGLRLIYYSQIVNDFQKGDIAEGYSVSREKKESFPLTVTSAQKNPTAFYLCASSPDQGREGNTIYFGEGSWLTVV.

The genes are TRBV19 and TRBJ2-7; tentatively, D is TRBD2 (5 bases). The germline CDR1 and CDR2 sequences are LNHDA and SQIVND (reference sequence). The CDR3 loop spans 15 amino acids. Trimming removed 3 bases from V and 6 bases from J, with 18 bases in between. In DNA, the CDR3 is TGTGCCAGTAGTATTCGAGCCTCGGAGGTAATCGAGCAGTACTTC. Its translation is CASSIRASEVIEQYF. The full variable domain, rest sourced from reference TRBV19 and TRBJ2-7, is DGGITQSPKYLFRKEGQNVTLSCEQNLNHDAMYWYRQDPGQGLRLIYYSQIVNDFQKGDIAEGYSVSREKKESFPLTVTSAQKNPTAFYLCASSIRASEVIEQYFGPGTRLTVT.

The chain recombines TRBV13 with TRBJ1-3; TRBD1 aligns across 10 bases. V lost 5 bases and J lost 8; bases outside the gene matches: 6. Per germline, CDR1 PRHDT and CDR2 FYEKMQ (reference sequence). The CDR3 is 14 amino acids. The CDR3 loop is CASSEGQGLDTIYF. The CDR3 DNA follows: TGTGCCAGCAGCGAGGGACAGGGGTTAGACACCATATATTTT.

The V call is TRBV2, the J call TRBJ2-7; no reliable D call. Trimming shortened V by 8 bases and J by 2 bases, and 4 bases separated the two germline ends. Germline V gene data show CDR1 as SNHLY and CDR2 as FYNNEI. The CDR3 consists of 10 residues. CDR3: CASGAYEQYF. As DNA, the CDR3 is TGTGCCAGCGGAGCCTACGAGCAGTACTTC. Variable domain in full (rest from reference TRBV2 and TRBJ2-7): EPEVTQTPSHQVTQMGQEVILRCVPISNHLYFYWYRQILGQKVEFLVSFYNNEISEKSEIFDDQFSVERPDGSNFTLKIRSTKLEDSAMYFCASGAYEQYFGPGTRLTVT.

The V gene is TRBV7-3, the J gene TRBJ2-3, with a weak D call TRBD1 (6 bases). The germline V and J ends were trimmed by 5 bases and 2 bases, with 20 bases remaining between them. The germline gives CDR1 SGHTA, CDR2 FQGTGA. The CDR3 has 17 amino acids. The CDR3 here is CASSLLGAGDPTDTQYF. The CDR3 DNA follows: TGTGCCAGCAGCCTCCTCGGGGCAGGGGACCCCACAGATACGCAGTATTTT.

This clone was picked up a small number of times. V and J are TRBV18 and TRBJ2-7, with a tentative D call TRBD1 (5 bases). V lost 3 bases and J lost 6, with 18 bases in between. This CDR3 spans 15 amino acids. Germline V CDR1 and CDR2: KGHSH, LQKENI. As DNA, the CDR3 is TGTGCCAGCTCACCGGAGCAGAGCAAGGGGCTCGAGCAGTACTTC. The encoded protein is CASSPEQSKGLEQYF.

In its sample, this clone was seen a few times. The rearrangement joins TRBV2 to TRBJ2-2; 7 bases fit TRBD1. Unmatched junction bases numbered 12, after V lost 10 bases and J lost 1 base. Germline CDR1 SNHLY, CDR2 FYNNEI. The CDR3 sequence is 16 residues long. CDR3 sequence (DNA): TGTGCCATCGCCTTACTTGGACAGGAGAACACCGGGGAGCTGTTTTTT. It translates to CAIALLGQENTGELFF.

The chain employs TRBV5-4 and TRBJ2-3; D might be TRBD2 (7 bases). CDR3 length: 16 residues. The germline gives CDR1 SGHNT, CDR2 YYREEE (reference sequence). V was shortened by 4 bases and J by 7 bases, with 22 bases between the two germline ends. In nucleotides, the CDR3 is TGTGCCAGCAGCCAAGCGGAGGGGGGGCGCGGGAATACGCAGTATTTT. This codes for CASSQAEGGRGNTQYF.

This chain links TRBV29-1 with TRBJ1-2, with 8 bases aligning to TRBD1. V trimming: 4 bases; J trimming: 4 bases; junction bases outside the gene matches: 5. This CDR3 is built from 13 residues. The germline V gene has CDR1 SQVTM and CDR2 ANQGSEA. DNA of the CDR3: TGCAGCGTTGCTGGGACAGGTGTCTATGGCTACACCTTC. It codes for CSVAGTGVYGYTF.

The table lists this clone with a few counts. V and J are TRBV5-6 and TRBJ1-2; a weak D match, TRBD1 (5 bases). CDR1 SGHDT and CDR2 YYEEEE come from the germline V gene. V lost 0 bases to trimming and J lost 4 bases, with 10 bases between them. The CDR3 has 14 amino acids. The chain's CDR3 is CASSLAGGFYGYTF. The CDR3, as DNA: TGTGCCAGCAGCTTGGCCGGGGGATTCTATGGCTACACCTTC.

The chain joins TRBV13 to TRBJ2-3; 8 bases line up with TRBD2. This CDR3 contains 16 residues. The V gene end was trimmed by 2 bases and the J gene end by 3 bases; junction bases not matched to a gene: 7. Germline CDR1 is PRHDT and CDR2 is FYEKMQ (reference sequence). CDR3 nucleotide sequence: TGTGCCAGCAGCTTACTCGGTGAGCGGGGGACAGATACGCAGTATTTT. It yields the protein CASSLLGERGTDTQYF.

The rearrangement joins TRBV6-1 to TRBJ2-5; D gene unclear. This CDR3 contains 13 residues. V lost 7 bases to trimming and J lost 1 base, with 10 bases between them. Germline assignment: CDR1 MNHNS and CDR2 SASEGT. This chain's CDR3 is CASTPRIQETQYF. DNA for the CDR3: TGTGCCAGCACCCCGCGGATCCAAGAGACCCAGTACTTC.

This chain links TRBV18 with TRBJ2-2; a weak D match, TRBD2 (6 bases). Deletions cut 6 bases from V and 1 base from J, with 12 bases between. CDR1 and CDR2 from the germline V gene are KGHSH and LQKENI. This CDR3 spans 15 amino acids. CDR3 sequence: CASSRGYLNTGELFF. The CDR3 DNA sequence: TGTGCCAGCTCCCGGGGGTATTTGAACACCGGGGAGCTGTTTTTT.

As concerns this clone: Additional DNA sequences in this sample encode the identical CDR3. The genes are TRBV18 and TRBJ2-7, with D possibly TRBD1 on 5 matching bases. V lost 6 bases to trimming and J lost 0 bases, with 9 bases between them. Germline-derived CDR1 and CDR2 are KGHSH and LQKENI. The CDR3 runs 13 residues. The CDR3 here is CASSPTDSYEQYF. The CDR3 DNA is TGTGCCAGCTCCCCGACAGACTCCTACGAGCAGTACTTC.

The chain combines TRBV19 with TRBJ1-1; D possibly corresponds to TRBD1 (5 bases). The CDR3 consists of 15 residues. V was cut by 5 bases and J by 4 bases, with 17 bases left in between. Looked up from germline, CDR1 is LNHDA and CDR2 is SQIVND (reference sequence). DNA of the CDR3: TGTGCCAGTAGTTCGGGTGGGGGGTCTCGCACTGAAGCTTTCTTT. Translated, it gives CASSSGGGSRTEAFF.

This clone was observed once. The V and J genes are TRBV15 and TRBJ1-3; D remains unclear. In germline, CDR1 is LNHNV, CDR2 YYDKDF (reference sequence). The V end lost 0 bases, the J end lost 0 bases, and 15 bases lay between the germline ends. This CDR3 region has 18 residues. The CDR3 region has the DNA TGTGCCACCAGCAGAGATCAACTTACCGCGAGCTCTGGAAACACCATATATTTT. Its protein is CATSRDQLTASSGNTIYF.

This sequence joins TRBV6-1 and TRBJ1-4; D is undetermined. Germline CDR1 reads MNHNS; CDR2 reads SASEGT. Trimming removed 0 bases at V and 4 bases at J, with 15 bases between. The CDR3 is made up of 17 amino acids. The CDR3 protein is CASSEAYGQNYNEKLFF. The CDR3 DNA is TGTGCCAGCAGTGAAGCATACGGCCAGAACTATAATGAAAAACTGTTTTTT.

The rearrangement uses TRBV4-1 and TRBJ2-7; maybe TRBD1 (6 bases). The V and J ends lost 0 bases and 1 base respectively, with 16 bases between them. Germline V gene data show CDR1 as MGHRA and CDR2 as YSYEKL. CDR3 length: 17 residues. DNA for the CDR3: TGCGCCAGCAGCCAAGACTCGTCCTTCAGGGGATCCTACGAGCAGTACTTC. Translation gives CASSQDSSFRGSYEQYF.

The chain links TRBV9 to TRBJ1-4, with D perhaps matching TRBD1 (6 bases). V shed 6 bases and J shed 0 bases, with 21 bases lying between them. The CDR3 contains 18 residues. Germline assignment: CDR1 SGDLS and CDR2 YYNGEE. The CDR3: CASTRGDVRGSTNEKLFF. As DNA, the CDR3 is TGTGCCAGCACCCGGGGCGACGTCAGGGGCTCAACTAATGAAAAACTGTTTTTT. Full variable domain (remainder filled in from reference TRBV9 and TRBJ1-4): DSGVTQTPKHLITATGQRVTLRCSPRSGDLSVYWYQQSLDQGLQFLIQYYNGEERAKGNILERFSAQQFPDLHSELNLSSLELGDSALYFCASTRGDVRGSTNEKLFFGSGTQLSVL.

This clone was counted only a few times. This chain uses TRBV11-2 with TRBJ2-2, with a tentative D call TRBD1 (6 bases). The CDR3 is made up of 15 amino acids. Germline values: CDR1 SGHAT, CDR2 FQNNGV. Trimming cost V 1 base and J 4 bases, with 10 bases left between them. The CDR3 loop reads CASSLVRTVTGELFF. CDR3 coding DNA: TGTGCCAGCAGCTTAGTTCGGACAGTCACCGGGGAGCTGTTTTTT.

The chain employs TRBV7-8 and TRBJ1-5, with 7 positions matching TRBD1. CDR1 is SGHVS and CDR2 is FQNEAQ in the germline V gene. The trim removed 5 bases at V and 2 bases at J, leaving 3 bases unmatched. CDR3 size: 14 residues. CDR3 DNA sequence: TGTGCCAGCAGCCCACAGGGGCGCAATCAGCCCCAGCATTTT. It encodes CASSPQGRNQPQHF.

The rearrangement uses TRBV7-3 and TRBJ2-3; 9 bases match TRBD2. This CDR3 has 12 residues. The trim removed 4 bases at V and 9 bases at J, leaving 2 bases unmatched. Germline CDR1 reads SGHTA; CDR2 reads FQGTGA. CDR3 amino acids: CASSSLAGTQYF. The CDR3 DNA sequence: TGTGCCAGCAGCTCGCTAGCGGGGACGCAGTATTTT.

The CDR3 coding sequence is TGTGCCAGCAGTGATCAAACAGGGAGTTTCTACGAGCAGTACTTC. This translates into CASSDQTGSFYEQYF. J is TRBJ2-7 and V is TRBV6-1, with a possible D match to TRBD1 (6 bases). The CDR3 covers 15 residues. Germline assignment: CDR1 MNHNS and CDR2 SASEGT. V was trimmed by 3 bases and J by 3 bases, leaving 15 bases between them.

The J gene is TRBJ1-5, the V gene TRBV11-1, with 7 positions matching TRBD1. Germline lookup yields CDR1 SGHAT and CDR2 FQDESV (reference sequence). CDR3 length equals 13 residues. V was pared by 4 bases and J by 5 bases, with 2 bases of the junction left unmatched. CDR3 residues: CASSYDRDQPQHF. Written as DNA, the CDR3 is TGTGCCAGCAGCTACGACAGGGATCAGCCCCAGCATTTT.

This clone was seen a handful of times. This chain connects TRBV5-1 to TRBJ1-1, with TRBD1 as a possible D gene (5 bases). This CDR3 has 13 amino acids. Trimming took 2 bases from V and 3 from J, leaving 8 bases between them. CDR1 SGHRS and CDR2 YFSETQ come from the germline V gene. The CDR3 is CASSLGADTEAFF. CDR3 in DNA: TGCGCCAGCAGCTTAGGGGCTGACACTGAAGCTTTCTTT.

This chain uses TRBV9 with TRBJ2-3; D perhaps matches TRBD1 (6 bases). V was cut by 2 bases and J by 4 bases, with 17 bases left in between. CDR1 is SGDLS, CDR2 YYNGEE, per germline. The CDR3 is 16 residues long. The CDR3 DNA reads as TGTGCCAGCAGCGTGGGGGCCCACGACACTTCAGATACGCAGTATTTT. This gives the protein CASSVGAHDTSDTQYF.